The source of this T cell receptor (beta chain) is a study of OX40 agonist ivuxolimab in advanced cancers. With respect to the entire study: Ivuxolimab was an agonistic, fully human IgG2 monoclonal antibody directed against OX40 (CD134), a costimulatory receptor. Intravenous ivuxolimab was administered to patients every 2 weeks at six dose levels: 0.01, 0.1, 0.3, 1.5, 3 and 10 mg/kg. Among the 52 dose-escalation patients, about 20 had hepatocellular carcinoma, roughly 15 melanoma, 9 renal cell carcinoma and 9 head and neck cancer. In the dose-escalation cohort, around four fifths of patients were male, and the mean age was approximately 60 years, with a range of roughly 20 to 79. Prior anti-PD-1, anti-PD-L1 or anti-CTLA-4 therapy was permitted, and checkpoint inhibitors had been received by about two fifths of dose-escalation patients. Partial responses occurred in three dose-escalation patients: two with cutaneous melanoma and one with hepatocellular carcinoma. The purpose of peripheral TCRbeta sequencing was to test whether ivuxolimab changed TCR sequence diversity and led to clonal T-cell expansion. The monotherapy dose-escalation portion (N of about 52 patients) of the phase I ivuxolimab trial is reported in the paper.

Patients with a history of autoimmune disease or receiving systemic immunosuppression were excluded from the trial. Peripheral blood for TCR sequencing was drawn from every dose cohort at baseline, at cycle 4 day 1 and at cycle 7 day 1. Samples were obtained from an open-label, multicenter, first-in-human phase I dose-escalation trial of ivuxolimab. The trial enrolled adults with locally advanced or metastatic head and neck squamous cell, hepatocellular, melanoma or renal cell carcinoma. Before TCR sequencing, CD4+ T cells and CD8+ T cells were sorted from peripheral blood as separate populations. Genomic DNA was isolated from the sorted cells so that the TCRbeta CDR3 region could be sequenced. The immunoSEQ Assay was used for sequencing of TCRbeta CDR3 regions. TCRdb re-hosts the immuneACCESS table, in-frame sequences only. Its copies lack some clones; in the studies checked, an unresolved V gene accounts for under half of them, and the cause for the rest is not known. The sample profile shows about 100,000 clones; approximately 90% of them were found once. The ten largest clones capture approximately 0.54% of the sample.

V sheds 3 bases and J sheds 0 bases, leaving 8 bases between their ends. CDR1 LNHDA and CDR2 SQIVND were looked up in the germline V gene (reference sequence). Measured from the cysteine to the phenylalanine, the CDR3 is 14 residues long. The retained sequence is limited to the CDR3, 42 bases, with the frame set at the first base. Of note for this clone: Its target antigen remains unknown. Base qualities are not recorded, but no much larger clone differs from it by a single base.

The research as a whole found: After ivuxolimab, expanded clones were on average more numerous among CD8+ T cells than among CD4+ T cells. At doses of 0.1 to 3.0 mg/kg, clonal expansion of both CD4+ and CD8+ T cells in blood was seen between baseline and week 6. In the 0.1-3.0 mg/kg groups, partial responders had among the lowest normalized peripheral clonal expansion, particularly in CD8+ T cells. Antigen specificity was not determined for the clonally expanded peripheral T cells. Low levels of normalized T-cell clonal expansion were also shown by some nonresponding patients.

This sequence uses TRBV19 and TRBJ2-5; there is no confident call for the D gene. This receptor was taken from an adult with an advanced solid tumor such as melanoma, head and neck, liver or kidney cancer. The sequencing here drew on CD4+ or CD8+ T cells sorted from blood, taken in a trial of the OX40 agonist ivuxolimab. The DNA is TGTGCCAGTAGTATCGGCGGTTACCAAGAGACCCAGTACTTC. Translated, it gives CASSIGGYQETQYF.